This TCR beta chain came from a study of blood T cell repertoires in COVID-19 (dated by TCRdb to about 2020). With respect to the entire study: Samples covering the acute and convalescent phases of COVID-19 were provided by collaborators in the United States, Italy and Spain. The prospective study material was composed of cDNA or gDNA derived from T cells, B-cell-depleted T cells, or PBMCs. The dataset comprised deeply sampled blood TCRbeta repertoires from subjects exposed to, actively infected with, or recovered from COVID-19. The repertoires were made available in a free public database intended to serve as a resource for research on the immune response to SARS-CoV-2. Samples were obtained from the ongoing ImmuneRACE study (first 160 participants) and from some 1,300 subjects provided by 6 global collaborators. The sample metadata nearly always contained a de-identified subject ID, COVID-19 status, age in years and sex. Where available, HLA class I and class II types were taken from metadata supplied by the sample provider and were not determined by assay-based typing. General findings and caveats noted by the study authors: The quantity of clinical and demographic metadata differed by source and by participant and was supplied without curation.

Whole blood was collected in K2EDTA tubes by collaborating institutions according to the institutions' own protocols. For TCRbeta analysis, collaborators shipped samples as frozen whole blood, isolated PBMCs, or DNA extracted from either of those sample types. Trimming accounts for 2 bases at V and 6 bases at J, while the number of junction bases matched to no gene is 10. The CDR3 sequence holds 14 residues, the cysteine and phenylalanine included. Only the CDR3 portion is preserved as DNA: 42 bases, with reading frame beginning at the first base. From the germline V gene, CDR1 is SQVTM and CDR2 is ANQGSEA. About this clone: What antigen it recognizes has not been identified. Base qualities are missing; no much larger clone stands one base away.

The immunoSEQ Assay, a bias-controlled multiplex PCR, was used to amplify TCRbeta CDR3 regions from genomic DNA. Per the source publication's procedure: Nucleated cell counts per sample were estimated from amplification of reference gene primers within the assay. To quantify the absolute abundance of each unique TCRbeta CDR3 rearrangement, sequence reads were collapsed and filtered. For each sample, productive Simpson clonality was calculated as the square root of Simpson's diversity index over productive rearrangements. In TCRdb, the immuneACCESS table is reduced to in-frame sequences with V and J assigned. These tables do not hold every clone; where another copy was compared, an unresolved V gene accounts for under half, and the others remain unexplained. The V and J calls and clone size come from that table; D and trimming were worked out from the DNA. This sample lists about 260,000 clones; 86% were detected once. 1.5% to 2% of the sample lies in the top ten.

The specimen sequenced was peripheral blood. This TCR came from a man aged 30 to 39 with active or convalescent COVID-19. In this chain, TRBV29-1 is recombined with TRBJ2-7, with 7 middle bases fitting TRBD1. The DNA is as follows: TGCAGCGTTGAATTTCAAAGGGGGCCTGGCGAGCAGTACTTC. Its protein is CSVEFQRGPGEQYF.